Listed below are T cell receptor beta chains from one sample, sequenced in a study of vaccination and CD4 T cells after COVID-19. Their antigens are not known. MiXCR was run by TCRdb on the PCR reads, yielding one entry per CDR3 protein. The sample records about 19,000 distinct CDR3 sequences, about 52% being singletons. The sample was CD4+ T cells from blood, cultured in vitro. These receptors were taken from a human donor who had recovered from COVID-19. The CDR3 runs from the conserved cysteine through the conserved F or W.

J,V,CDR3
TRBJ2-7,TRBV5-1,CASSLDLWTGGGSEQYF
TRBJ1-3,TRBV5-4,CASSSPAGGDRSGNTIYF
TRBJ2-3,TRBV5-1,CASRWTGALPTDTQYF
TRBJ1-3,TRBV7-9,CASSLPGQNSGNTIYF
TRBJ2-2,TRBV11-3,CASSPLGGTTGELFF
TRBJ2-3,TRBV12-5,CASGLALGALNTDTQYF
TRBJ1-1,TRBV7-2,CASRPYPEIMNTEAFF
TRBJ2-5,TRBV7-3,CASSSNRGETQYF
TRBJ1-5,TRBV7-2,CASSPWAGNQPQHF
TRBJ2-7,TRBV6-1,CASRLDTYSYEQYF
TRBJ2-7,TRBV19,CASSSTFLYEQYF
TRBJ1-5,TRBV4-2,CASSQDSTGGIRPQHF
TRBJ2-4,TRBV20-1,CSATSGQGQKNIQYF
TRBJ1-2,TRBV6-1,CASSPGIDYGYTF
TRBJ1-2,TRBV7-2,CASSYYRTNYGYTF
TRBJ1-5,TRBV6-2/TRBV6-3,CASSRQGNQPQHF
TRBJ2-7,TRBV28,CASSFSLAGLEQYF
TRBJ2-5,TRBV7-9,CASSLLAGGQETQYF
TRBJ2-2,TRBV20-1,CSVGLGNTGELFF
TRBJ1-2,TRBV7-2,CASSLVVGGRANYGYTF
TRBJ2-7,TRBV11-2,CASSLRASGAYYEQYF
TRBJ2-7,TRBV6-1,CASRTGQGFHEQYF
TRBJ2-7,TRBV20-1,CSAREGGNSYEQYF
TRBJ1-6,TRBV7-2,CASSLVGSSYNSPLHF
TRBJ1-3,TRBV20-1,CSALVGGFGNTIYF
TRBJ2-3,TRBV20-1,CSAIAETDTQYF
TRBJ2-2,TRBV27,CASRAGTANTGELFF
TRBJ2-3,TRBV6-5,CASSYLGQGQPSGTDTQYF
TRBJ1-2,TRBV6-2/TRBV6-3,CASSYSGRADGYTF
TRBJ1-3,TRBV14,CASSQVPGNTIYF
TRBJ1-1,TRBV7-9,CASIGGTEAFF
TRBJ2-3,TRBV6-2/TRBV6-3,CASRAARTGGTDTQYF
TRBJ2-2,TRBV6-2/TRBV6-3,CASSYYSTGELFF
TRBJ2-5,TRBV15,CATSRGQETQYF
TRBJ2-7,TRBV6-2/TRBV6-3,CASSHPGLAVSEQYF